The rows below give T cell receptor beta chains drawn from one sample of a study of T cell responses to AZD1222 COVID-19 vaccine. TCRdb keeps only in-frame clones here, not all; method: immunoSEQ multiplex PCR. The sample carries around 200,000 clones, 85% to 95% recorded once. This specimen was peripheral blood, taken 28 days after the second dose of the MenACWY control vaccine. All receptors come from an adult who received the MenACWY meningococcal vaccine as a control. CDR3s include the opening cysteine and the closing phenylalanine or tryptophan. A D gene is named only where the DNA matches it firmly. A clone size is listed for some rows: how often the clone was seen (once, few, many), or a class if it is expanded.

clone_size: -
d_call: -
j_call: TRBJ1-2
v_call: TRBV6-2/TRBV6-3
cdr3_aa: CASSYRQMNYGYTF
cdr3_nt: TGTGCCAGCAGTTACAGGCAGATGAACTATGGCTACACCTTC

clone_size: -
d_call: TRBD2
j_call: TRBJ2-1
v_call: TRBV3-1/TRBV3-2
cdr3_aa: CASSQGLAGNNEQFF
cdr3_nt: TGTGCCAGCAGCCAAGGGCTAGCGGGGAATAATGAGCAGTTCTTC

clone_size: -
d_call: TRBD2
j_call: TRBJ2-1
v_call: TRBV5-1
cdr3_aa: CASSYSAGGPNEQFF
cdr3_nt: TGCGCCAGCAGCTATTCTGCGGGGGGGCCCAATGAGCAGTTCTTC

clone_size: -
d_call: -
j_call: TRBJ1-1
v_call: TRBV3-1/TRBV3-2
cdr3_aa: CASSQGRDGGAFF
cdr3_nt: TGTGCCAGCAGCCAGGGCAGGGACGGTGGCGCTTTCTTT

clone_size: -
d_call: -
j_call: TRBJ2-3
v_call: TRBV7-6
cdr3_aa: CASSLPGQGVAGASGTQYF
cdr3_nt: TGTGCCAGCAGCTTACCGGGACAGGGTGTAGCGGGAGCGTCGGGGACGCAGTATTTT

clone_size: -
d_call: -
j_call: TRBJ2-5
v_call: TRBV15
cdr3_aa: CATSRDTGDGGTQYF
cdr3_nt: TGTGCCACCAGCAGAGACACCGGGGACGGGGGGACCCAGTACTTC

clone_size: many
d_call: TRBD1
j_call: TRBJ2-3
v_call: TRBV6-1
cdr3_aa: CASSEGTGGADTQYF
cdr3_nt: TGTGCCAGCAGTGAGGGGACAGGGGGCGCAGATACGCAGTATTTT

clone_size: -
d_call: -
j_call: TRBJ1-6
v_call: TRBV7-9
cdr3_aa: CASSLGGTDGNSPLHF
cdr3_nt: TGTGCCAGCAGCTTAGGAGGGACGGACGGCAATTCACCCCTCCACTTT

clone_size: -
d_call: -
j_call: TRBJ1-2
v_call: TRBV7-6
cdr3_aa: CASSFGTPSDGYTF
cdr3_nt: TGTGCCAGCAGCTTTGGGACTCCCTCAGATGGCTACACCTTC

clone_size: -
d_call: TRBD1
j_call: TRBJ1-2
v_call: TRBV27
cdr3_aa: CASSTRLQGAANYGYTF
cdr3_nt: TGTGCCAGCAGTACCCGACTCCAGGGGGCAGCTAACTATGGCTACACCTTC

clone_size: -
d_call: -
j_call: TRBJ1-1
v_call: TRBV19
cdr3_aa: CASSPGEGRVDAEAFF
cdr3_nt: TGTGCCAGTAGCCCCGGGGAGGGTAGAGTTGATGCTGAAGCTTTCTTT

clone_size: -
d_call: -
j_call: TRBJ2-4
v_call: TRBV5-1
cdr3_aa: CASSSTPMAKNIQYF
cdr3_nt: TGCGCCAGCAGCTCGACCCCGATGGCCAAAAACATTCAGTACTTC

clone_size: -
d_call: -
j_call: TRBJ1-5
v_call: TRBV19
cdr3_aa: CASSIFSYSNQPQHF
cdr3_nt: TGTGCCAGTAGTATATTCTCTTATAGCAATCAGCCCCAGCATTTT

clone_size: -
d_call: -
j_call: TRBJ1-4
v_call: TRBV20-1
cdr3_aa: CSARSEKLFF
cdr3_nt: TGCAGTGCTAGGTCTGAAAAACTGTTTTTT

clone_size: -
d_call: -
j_call: TRBJ2-7
v_call: TRBV19
cdr3_aa: CASKKGSLAYEQYF
cdr3_nt: TGTGCCAGTAAAAAGGGTAGCCTCGCCTACGAGCAGTACTTC

clone_size: -
d_call: -
j_call: TRBJ2-5
v_call: TRBV5-4
cdr3_aa: CASSSGLTQETQYF
cdr3_nt: TGTGCCAGCAGCTCCGGACTGACACAAGAGACCCAGTACTTC

clone_size: -
d_call: -
j_call: TRBJ1-2
v_call: TRBV5-1
cdr3_aa: CASSLGDYGYTF
cdr3_nt: TGCGCCAGCAGCCTGGGGGACTATGGCTACACCTTC